This TCR beta chain was documented in a study of a mutant IDH1 vaccine in newly diagnosed glioma. Across the study: Sex distribution of treated patients was around 62% male and 37.5% female; mean age was around 40 years. Therapy received beforehand was radiotherapy, temozolomide, or both, with most patients given both.

Study-level points and caveats: The authors found pseudoprogression apparently unrelated to changes in top peripheral T cell clonotypes. Of all patients, roughly 93% showed vaccine-induced immune responses.

TCRdb's table, derived via immunoSEQ multiplex PCR, lists solely in-frame clones and lacks some. The sample lists 25,000 to 35,000 clones, over 75% occurring once. The time point here: baseline, week 1 (first vaccination visit). As for treatment: pre-vaccination baseline after standard-of-care therapy. Of note for this clone: Its antigen is currently unknown.

Trimming removed 1 base at V and 7 bases at J, with 16 bases between. Germline V gene sequence: CDR1 LGHNA, CDR2 YSLEER. The CDR3 runs to 15 residues. Sequencing used PBMCs, obtained from a glioma patient treated with radiotherapy, temozolomide or both. This chain joins TRBV4-3 and TRBJ1-1; D possibly corresponds to TRBD1 (5 bases). This TCR was recovered from a man aged 25 to 40 with glioma. The CDR3 region is CASSQGVRDPGEAFF. The CDR3, as DNA: TGCGCCAGCAGCCAAGGGGTCCGGGACCCCGGTGAAGCTTTCTTT.